Listed here are 32 T cell receptor beta chains from one sample, sequenced in a study of regulatory T cells in long-lasting Graves disease. Researchers made TCR beta libraries by using iRepertoire HTBI primers and running Arm-PCR on CDR3 regions. TCRdb fed the multiplex PCR reads into MiXCR, producing one record per CDR3 protein. The data show 550,000 or so distinct CDR3 sequences, around 12% seen once. As to time point: newly diagnosed GD, antithyroid drugs for less than 3 months. PBMCs were the source of the RNA used for TCR sequencing. The same data also went into a second study, on T cells in Graves' hyperthyroidism and ophthalmopathy.

The sample here was peripheral blood mononuclear cells (PBMCs), taken at new diagnosis, from a patient treated with antithyroid drugs. The origin of the receptors is a woman aged 25 to 39 with Graves disease.

In this sample, this clonotype turned up many times. The chain combines TRBV3-1 with TRBJ2-7; the D gene is possibly TRBD1 (6 bases). V was pared by 7 bases and J by 2 bases, with 12 bases between. The CDR3 has 13 amino acids. Germline assignment: CDR1 LGHDT and CDR2 YNNKEL (reference sequence). The CDR3: CASNTQGTYEQYF. The CDR3 DNA follows: TGTGCCAGCAACACACAGGGAACCTACGAGCAGTACTTC.

There are many counts of this clonotype. The rearrangement links TRBV7-2 to TRBJ2-1; D gene unclear. Trimming took 1 base from V and 7 from J, leaving 8 bases between them. CDR1 is SGHTA and CDR2 is FQGNSA in the germline V gene. The length of the CDR3 is 13 residues. The CDR3, as DNA: TGTGCCAGCAGCTTAGTACGGCGGAATGAGCAGTTCTTC. Amino acid sequence: CASSLVRRNEQFF.

This clonotype was found many times. J is TRBJ1-1 and V is TRBV18; maybe TRBD1 (5 bases). The V gene lost 4 bases and the J gene lost 3 bases, with 15 bases spanning the gap. Germline V lookup: CDR1 KGHSH, CDR2 LQKENI. The CDR3 consists of 15 residues. CDR3 region: CASSLTHGGDTEAFF. The CDR3 DNA reads TGTGCCAGCTCACTGACTCATGGAGGGGACACTGAAGCTTTCTTT.

This sequence joins TRBV19 and TRBJ1-1; TRBD1 aligns across 11 bases. This CDR3 is 17 amino acids long. Unmatched junction bases numbered 8, after V lost 4 bases and J lost 1 base. The germline V gene encodes CDR1 LNHDA and CDR2 SQIVND (reference sequence). In nucleotides, the CDR3 is TGTGCCAGTAGTAAATTCGGGACAGGGGGAGCGAACACTGAAGCTTTCTTT. As protein: CASSKFGTGGANTEAFF. The whole variable domain, filled in from reference TRBV19 and TRBJ1-1, reads DGGITQSPKYLFRKEGQNVTLSCEQNLNHDAMYWYRQDPGQGLRLIYYSQIVNDFQKGDIAEGYSVSREKKESFPLTVTSAQKNPTAFYLCASSKFGTGGANTEAFFGQGTRLTVV.

This clonotype was picked up many times. The rearrangement joins TRBV19 to TRBJ1-5; no reliable D call. This CDR3 spans 15 amino acids. V lost 2 bases to trimming and J lost 3 bases, with 11 bases between them. From germline, CDR1 is LNHDA and CDR2 SQIVND (reference sequence). The CDR3 DNA reads as TGTGCCAGTAGTATAAGGTCGGGCTACAATCAGCCCCAGCATTTT. Amino acids: CASSIRSGYNQPQHF.

Many counts were recorded for this clonotype. The chain links TRBV20-1 to TRBJ2-1, with 9 bases lining up with TRBD2. Looked up from germline, CDR1 is DFQATT and CDR2 is SNEGSKA (reference sequence). The V segment lost 1 base and the J segment 11 bases; nucleotides outside the gene matches: 3. CDR3 size: 12 residues. The CDR3 DNA is TGCAGTGCTAGAGTTCCTAGCGGGAAGCAGTTCTTC. This translates into CSARVPSGKQFF.

This clonotype was seen ten or more times. The chain uses TRBV12-3 or TRBV12-4 and TRBJ2-7; D remains ambiguous. CDR3 size: 15 residues. Trimming took off 3 bases at V and 0 bases at J, with 12 bases between the two ends. The CDR3 nucleotides are TGTGCCAGCAGTTTTGAGGCGGACCTCTCCTACGAGCAGTACTTC. This encodes CASSFEADLSYEQYF.

This clonotype was picked up many times. The chain couples TRBV7-2 to TRBJ2-3; 9 nucleotides align to TRBD1. J was trimmed by 0 bases and V by 2 bases; bases with no gene match: 6. The CDR3 extends over 17 amino acids. CDR1 and CDR2 from the germline V gene are SGHTA and FQGNSA. The CDR3 coding sequence is TGTGCCAGCAGCTTAAGGGGACAGGGTCAAAGCACAGATACGCAGTATTTT. Protein: CASSLRGQGQSTDTQYF. The full variable domain, completed using reference TRBV7-2 and TRBJ2-3, is GAGVSQSPSNKVTEKGKDVELRCDPISGHTALYWYRQSLGQGLEFLIYFQGNSAPDKSGLPSDRFSAERTGGSVSTLTIQRTQQEDSAVYLCASSLRGQGQSTDTQYFGPGTRLTVL.

This clonotype came up a few times. This chain connects TRBV15 to TRBJ2-3; no definite D call. The germline V gene encodes CDR1 LNHNV and CDR2 YYDKDF (reference sequence). This CDR3 is built from 13 residues. Trimming cost V 0 bases and J 12 bases, with 13 bases left between them. CDR3 sequence (DNA): TGTGCCACCAGCAGAGACTACCGGATAATCCAGTATTTT. Protein product: CATSRDYRIIQYF.

This clonotype has a handful of counts. The chain couples TRBV24-1 to TRBJ2-6, with D possibly being TRBD1 (5 bases). V lost 4 bases, J lost 1 base, and 7 bases lay in between. The CDR3 sequence is 15 residues long. From germline, CDR1 is KGHDR and CDR2 SFDVKD. The CDR3 protein is CATSDPGSGANVLTF. The CDR3 DNA reads TGTGCCACCAGTGACCCAGGGTCTGGGGCCAACGTCCTGACTTTC.

The chain's CDR3 is CASSLKTSPNTEAFF. CDR3 sequence (DNA): TGTGCCAGCAGCCTTAAGACAAGCCCGAACACTGAAGCTTTCTTT. J is TRBJ1-1 and V is TRBV7-9; D is undetermined. The CDR3 loop spans 15 amino acids. V was shortened by 5 bases and J by 1 base, with 14 bases between the two germline ends. Looked up from germline, CDR1 is SEHNR and CDR2 is FQNEAQ (reference sequence).

This clonotype was observed at least ten times. The V and J genes are TRBV12-3 or TRBV12-4 and TRBJ2-5, with 7 bases aligning to TRBD2. The better agreement between TRBJ2-1 and the DNA end casts doubt on the J call. The CDR3 consists of 14 residues. The CDR3: CASSFGGSTYEQFF. The CDR3 DNA reads TGTGCCAGCAGTTTCGGCGGGAGTACCTATGAGCAGTTCTTC.

In its sample, this clonotype was seen many times. The chain employs TRBV6-2 or TRBV6-3 and TRBJ2-5; no clear D. Germline CDR1 and CDR2: MNHEY and SVGEGT. This CDR3 spans 12 amino acids. The germline V and J ends were trimmed by 1 base and 4 bases, with 4 bases remaining between them. The CDR3 sequence: CASSYFPETQYF. The CDR3 region has the DNA TGTGCCAGCAGTTACTTTCCAGAGACCCAGTACTTC.

This clonotype occurred once. Here the CDR3 reads CASSPEGVRSGSRDTQYF. The CDR3 bases are TGTGCCAGCAGCCCTGAAGGGGTCAGAAGCGGGAGTCGAGATACGCAGTATTTT. The chain joins TRBV9 to TRBJ2-3, with 8 bases aligning to TRBD2. The V gene's germline CDR1 is SGDLS and CDR2 YYNGEE. The junction had 18 bases not matched to a gene; V was cut back by 4 bases and J by 5 bases. The CDR3 has 18 amino acids.

This clonotype was recorded at least ten times. The gene calls are TRBV14 and TRBJ1-1, with 8 bases aligning to TRBD1. V shed 4 bases and J 0 bases; nucleotides not matched to a gene: 7. Germline V lookup: CDR1 SGHDN, CDR2 FVKESK. This CDR3 region has 16 residues. The CDR3 DNA reads as TGTGCCAGCAGCCCCCCCCAACAGGGGGTGAACACTGAAGCTTTCTTT. It yields the protein CASSPPQQGVNTEAFF.

This clonotype was recorded many times. The chain combines TRBV27 with TRBJ2-1; perhaps D is TRBD1 or TRBD2 (6 bases each). Germline CDR1 reads MNHEY; CDR2 reads SMNVEV (reference sequence). Trimming shortened V by 5 bases and J by 7 bases, and 21 bases separated the two germline ends. This CDR3 spans 16 amino acids. In nucleotides, the CDR3 is TGTGCCAGCAGTCTGTCAGCAGGGGAGGCCCGGAATGAGCAGTTCTTC. It is translated as CASSLSAGEARNEQFF.

The table lists this clonotype with many counts. This chain uses TRBV10-3 with TRBJ2-5; the D is unclear. Germline loops: CDR1 ENHRY, CDR2 SYGVKD. The CDR3 runs 14 residues. Trimming took 4 bases from V and 4 from J, leaving 13 bases between them. DNA of the CDR3: TGTGCCATCAGTGGTTTAGGGCGAGGAGAGACCCAGTACTTC. Encoded protein: CAISGLGRGETQYF.

In this sample, this clonotype turned up many times. The V and J genes are TRBV2 and TRBJ2-4; D is unresolved. V lost 2 bases to trimming and J lost 0 bases, with 14 bases between them. The CDR3 length is 17 residues. Germline V CDR1 and CDR2: SNHLY, FYNNEI. Here the CDR3 reads CASSEPTFGIAKNIQYF. The DNA for the CDR3 is TGTGCCAGCAGTGAACCGACTTTCGGAATAGCCAAAAACATTCAGTACTTC.

This clonotype was seen at least ten times. The rearrangement uses TRBV9 and TRBJ1-2; D might be TRBD1 (6 bases). Trimming removed 3 bases from V and 7 bases from J, with 13 bases in between. The CDR3 runs 13 residues. Germline-derived CDR1 and CDR2 are SGDLS and YYNGEE. The CDR3 sequence: CASSEQQGRGYTF. CDR3 nucleotides: TGTGCCAGCAGCGAACAACAGGGTCGTGGCTACACCTTC.

This clonotype occurred many times. J is TRBJ2-1 and V is TRBV6-2 or TRBV6-3; no firm D call. Looked up from germline, CDR1 is MNHEY and CDR2 is SVGEGT. This CDR3 comprises 14 residues. V lost 7 bases and J lost 0, with 10 bases in between. CDR3 sequence reads: CASTIRSSYNEQFF. CDR3 sequence (DNA): TGTGCCAGCACAATTCGGAGCTCCTACAATGAGCAGTTCTTC.

There are many counts of this clonotype. The V gene is TRBV7-3, the J gene TRBJ2-5; 7 positions agree with TRBD1. Germline lookup yields CDR1 SGHTA and CDR2 FQGTGA. The CDR3 is 14 residues long. With V trimmed by 6 bases and J by 4 bases, 8 bases remained unmatched. CDR3 in DNA: TGTGCCAGCAGTTTGCGAGGGGGCGGAGAGACCCAGTACTTC. This gives the protein CASSLRGGGETQYF.

This clonotype was observed at least ten times. This chain links TRBV5-5 with TRBJ2-7; either TRBD1 or TRBD2 may fit D (5 bases each). This CDR3 has 14 amino acids. The germline V gene has CDR1 SGHKS and CDR2 YYEKEE (reference sequence). V lost 4 bases to trimming and J lost 0 bases, with 11 bases between them. The CDR3 DNA reads as TGTGCCAGCAGCCGCCGGGACGGCTCCTACGAGCAGTACTTC. Its protein product is CASSRRDGSYEQYF.

This clonotype was seen many times. The chain carries TRBV2 and TRBJ2-1; tentatively, D is TRBD2 (6 bases). CDR3 size: 12 residues. Trimming pared 8 bases from V and 8 bases from J, leaving 13 bases between. Germline V gene data show CDR1 as SNHLY and CDR2 as FYNNEI. The CDR3 coding sequence is TGTGCCAGCGGGGTGACTAGATATGAGCAGTTCTTC. This sequence encodes CASGVTRYEQFF.

This clonotype appeared many times. V and J are TRBV2 and TRBJ1-4; 8 bases are a match to TRBD1. The J segment lost 5 bases and the V segment lost 8 bases, leaving 4 bases of the junction unmatched. The V gene's germline CDR1 is SNHLY and CDR2 FYNNEI. There are 13 residues in the CDR3. DNA of the CDR3: TGTGCCAGCCAGAGACAGGGGAATGAAAAACTGTTTTTT. It specifies CASQRQGNEKLFF. Based on the CDR3 plus reference TRBV2 and TRBJ1-4, the full variable domain is EPEVTQTPSHQVTQMGQEVILRCVPISNHLYFYWYRQILGQKVEFLVSFYNNEISEKSEIFDDQFSVERPDGSNFTLKIRSTKLEDSAMYFCASQRQGNEKLFFGSGTQLSVL.

This clonotype was counted many times. The J gene is TRBJ2-2, the V gene TRBV20-1; maybe TRBD1 (5 bases). The CDR3 sequence is 15 residues long. The V gene lost 3 bases and the J gene lost 2 bases, with 13 bases spanning the gap. Germline V gene data show CDR1 as DFQATT and CDR2 as SNEGSKA (reference sequence). CDR3 residues: CSASRAASNTGELFF. The DNA of the CDR3 is TGCAGTGCTAGCAGGGCGGCCTCAAACACCGGGGAGCTGTTTTTT.

This clonotype has at least ten counts. The CDR3 region is CASSPPQFETRSFAFF. CDR3 bases: TGTGCCAGCAGCCCCCCGCAGTTCGAGACCAGAAGCTTCGCGTTCTTT. The chain combines TRBV11-1 with TRBJ1-1; D unclear. Germline CDR1 and CDR2: SGHAT and FQDESV (reference sequence). With 5 bases removed from V and 14 bases from J, the gap between germline ends came to 30 bases. CDR3 length: 16 amino acids.

This clonotype was seen at least ten times. The rearrangement joins TRBV28 to TRBJ2-2; D might be TRBD2 (6 bases). The V and J ends lost 6 bases and 2 bases respectively, with 25 bases between them. The CDR3 loop spans 19 amino acids. Per the germline V gene, CDR1 is MDHEN and CDR2 is SYDVKM. The CDR3 DNA reads as TGTGCCAGCAGATCCTCCCGGCGGGACGGAGGCCTCAACACCGGGGAGCTGTTTTTT. This sequence encodes CASRSSRRDGGLNTGELFF.

This clonotype showed up many times. The CDR3 nucleotides are TGTGCCAGCAGCCTGGGACTAGCGGAGTCAAATGAGCAGTTCTTC. Protein product: CASSLGLAESNEQFF. The chain links TRBV7-9 to TRBJ2-1; 11 nucleotides line up with TRBD2. Unmatched junction bases numbered 7, after V lost 5 bases and J lost 7 bases. This CDR3 spans 15 amino acids. The germline CDR1 and CDR2 sequences are SEHNR and FQNEAQ (reference sequence). Supplemented by reference TRBV7-9 and TRBJ2-1, the full variable domain reads DTGVSQNPRHKITKRGQNVTFRCDPISEHNRLYWYRQTLGQGPEFLTYFQNEAQLEKSRLLSDRFSAERPKGSFSTLEIQRTEQGDSAMYLCASSLGLAESNEQFFGPGTRLTVL.

The V and J genes are TRBV9 and TRBJ2-7; TRBD1 might be the D (6 bases). The ends were cut back, 6 bases at V and 1 base at J, with 17 bases in the middle. Germline-derived CDR1 and CDR2 are SGDLS and YYNGEE. The CDR3 spans 15 residues. The CDR3 nucleotides read TGTGCCAGCACCGTGGGCCAGGGGCCTTCCTACGAGCAGTACTTC. The encoded protein is CASTVGQGPSYEQYF.

This clonotype was detected only a few times. The chain carries TRBV7-2 and TRBJ1-3; unclear D gene. Germline V gene data show CDR1 as SGHTA and CDR2 as FQGNSA. Trimming removed 5 bases from V and 2 bases from J, with 7 bases in between. The CDR3 totals 13 residues. The CDR3 loop is CASSPLAGNTIYF. The CDR3 DNA follows: TGTGCCAGCAGCCCCCTCGCTGGAAACACCATATATTTT.

This clonotype was seen a few times. The J gene is TRBJ2-3, the V gene TRBV5-6; no definite D call. Trimming shortened V by 0 bases and J by 2 bases, and 4 bases separated the two germline ends. Germline lookup yields CDR1 SGHDT and CDR2 YYEEEE. The CDR3 runs 13 residues. CDR3 DNA sequence: TGTGCCAGCAGCTTGGAGGACACAGATACGCAGTATTTT. As protein: CASSLEDTDTQYF.

This clonotype was seen many times. The rearrangement joins TRBV7-9 to TRBJ1-1; D is unclear. CDR1 is SEHNR and CDR2 is FQNEAQ in the germline V gene (reference sequence). V dropped 1 base and J dropped 3 bases, with 9 bases sitting between them. The CDR3 spans 14 residues. CDR3 nucleotide sequence: TGTGCCAGCAGCTTAGTTAGCGGTCACACTGAAGCTTTCTTT. This gives the protein CASSLVSGHTEAFF.